Listed here is a single T cell receptor beta chain. The data stem from a study of blood T cell repertoires in COVID-19. This table comes from immunoSEQ multiplex PCR, and its TCRdb copy is limited to in-frame clones, with some not included. The data show roughly 250,000 clones, about 86% seen once. V was pared by 6 bases and J by 8 bases, with 16 bases between. CDR3 size: 13 residues. Germline V gene sequence: CDR1 SNHLY, CDR2 FYNNEI. The chain has TRBV2 and TRBJ1-2; no clear D gene. The sequenced material came from peripheral blood. The TCR was taken from a person aged 70 to 80 with COVID-19, enrolled during active disease. This CDR3 reads CASSASRGRGYTF. DNA of the CDR3: TGTGCCAGCAGCGCCTCTCGCGGGCGCGGCTACACCTTC.